These 28 T cell receptor beta chains originate from one sample sequenced in a study of blood T cell repertoires in COVID-19. Assay: immunoSEQ multiplex PCR; the TCRdb copy retains only in-frame clones and omits some. The repertoire includes roughly 260,000 clones, approximately 79% of them detected once, and roughly 4% sits in the top ten. Sequenced material: peripheral blood. The receptors shown here come from a woman aged 40 to 50 with active or convalescent COVID-19.

The rearrangement uses TRBV6-4 and TRBJ2-1, with 11 bases aligning to TRBD2. The junction had 15 bases not matched to a gene; V was cut back by 5 bases and J by 3 bases. The CDR3 has 19 amino acids. CDR1 and CDR2 from the germline V gene are MRHNA and SNTAGT. The DNA of the CDR3 is TGTGCCAGCAGTCCTGGCGGACTAGCGGGCCCCCGGGGCTACAATGAGCAGTTCTTC. Translated: CASSPGGLAGPRGYNEQFF.

V is TRBV10-1 and J is TRBJ1-2; 9 bases line up with TRBD1. The CDR3 totals 13 residues. Trimming took 6 bases from V and 2 from J; bases not matched to a gene: 1. The germline gives CDR1 WNHNN, CDR2 SYGVQD (reference sequence). CDR3 nucleotide sequence: TGCGCCAGCAGCGGGACAGGGAACTATGGCTACACCTTC. Its translation: CASSGTGNYGYTF.

The CDR3 sequence is CASSHPAGQGEQPQHF. The DNA of the CDR3 is TGCGCCAGCAGCCATCCCGCGGGGCAGGGCGAACAGCCCCAGCATTTT. V usage is TRBV4-1 and J usage is TRBJ1-5; possibly TRBD1 for D (5 bases). V was trimmed by 3 bases and J by 7 bases, leaving 19 bases between them. The germline gives CDR1 MGHRA, CDR2 YSYEKL. The CDR3 length is 16 residues.

This chain links TRBV5-1 with TRBJ2-3; TRBD2 matches 9 bases. Germline V gene sequence: CDR1 SGHRS, CDR2 YFSETQ. This CDR3 has 15 amino acids. V lost 2 bases and J lost 2; bases outside the gene matches: 3. In DNA, the CDR3 is TGCGCCAGCAGCTTTAGCGGGGGTAACACAGATACGCAGTATTTT. It is translated as CASSFSGGNTDTQYF.

The chain recombines TRBV28 with TRBJ2-6; no clear D gene. The germline V and J ends were trimmed by 6 bases and 3 bases, with 3 bases remaining between them. Germline CDR1 MDHEN, CDR2 SYDVKM. There are 12 residues in the CDR3. CDR3 loop: CASSFGANVLTF. The CDR3 DNA reads TGTGCCAGCAGCTTTGGGGCCAACGTCCTGACTTTC.

CDR3 loop: CASSSRGGIETQYF. The CDR3 nucleotides read TGTGCCAGCAGCTCCCGCGGGGGGATAGAGACCCAGTACTTC. The chain recombines TRBV5-4 with TRBJ2-5, with 8 bases matching TRBD2. The CDR3 contains 14 residues. Per germline, CDR1 SGHNT and CDR2 YYREEE (reference sequence). V shed 3 bases and J 4 bases; nucleotides not matched to a gene: 5. The whole variable domain, filled in from reference TRBV5-4 and TRBJ2-5, reads ETGVTQSPTHLIKTRGQQVTLRCSSQSGHNTVSWYQQALGQGPQFIFQYYREEENGRGNFPPRFSGLQFPNYSSELNVNALELDDSALYLCASSSRGGIETQYFGPGTRLLVL.

The rearrangement uses TRBV19 and TRBJ2-1; 7 nucleotides align to TRBD1. With V trimmed by 2 bases and J by 5 bases, 9 bases remained unmatched. CDR3 length equals 16 residues. CDR1 LNHDA and CDR2 SQIVND come from the germline V gene (reference sequence). Written as DNA, the CDR3 is TGTGCCAGTAGTATAAGGGGGCTGGGGACACACAATGAGCAGTTCTTC. It translates to CASSIRGLGTHNEQFF.

The rearrangement uses TRBV29-1 and TRBJ1-2; no firm D call. Germline CDR1 SQVTM, CDR2 ANQGSEA. V lost 7 bases and J 8 bases, leaving 17 bases between the germline ends. This CDR3 is built from 12 residues. Here the CDR3 DNA reads TGCAGCGACGGTGGAACAGTTGGGGGCTACACCTTC. Translation: CSDGGTVGGYTF.

The chain is built from TRBV14 and TRBJ1-1, with D unclear. Germline V gene lookup returns CDR1 SGHDN and CDR2 FVKESK. The CDR3 length is 14 residues. V lost 0 bases and J 2 bases, leaving 7 bases between the germline ends. The CDR3 region is CASSQDGRNTEAFF. CDR3 DNA: TGTGCCAGCAGCCAAGATGGGAGAAACACTGAAGCTTTCTTT.

Of note for this clone: The same CDR3 can be traced to other DNA sequences in this sample. V is TRBV15 and J is TRBJ1-2; 8 bases are shared with TRBD1. Trimming cost V 0 bases and J 4 bases; bases outside gene matches: 1. The germline gives CDR1 LNHNV, CDR2 YYDKDF (reference sequence). The CDR3 contains 14 residues. The CDR3 DNA reads as TGTGCCACCAGCAGAGAGCAGGGGGCCTATGGCTACACCTTC. The encoded protein is CATSREQGAYGYTF.

The chain combines TRBV11-2 with TRBJ1-6; weak D call: TRBD1 (5 bases). With 3 bases removed from V and 8 bases from J, the gap between germline ends came to 11 bases. The CDR3 consists of 14 residues. CDR1 is SGHAT, CDR2 FQNNGV, per germline. The CDR3 loop reads CASSFGHRDSPLHF. CDR3 DNA: TGTGCCAGCAGCTTTGGACATCGAGATTCACCCCTCCACTTT. Combining the CDR3 with reference TRBV11-2 and TRBJ1-6 gives the whole variable domain EAGVAQSPRYKIIEKRQSVAFWCNPISGHATLYWYQQILGQGPKLLIQFQNNGVVDDSQLPKDRFSAERLKGVDSTLKIQPAKLEDSAVYLCASSFGHRDSPLHFGNGTRLTVT.

This clone showed up just a few times. The chain couples TRBV10-3 to TRBJ2-5; 12 positions match TRBD1. Germline assignment: CDR1 ENHRY and CDR2 SYGVKD. The CDR3 runs to 19 residues. The trim removed 6 bases at V and 5 bases at J, leaving 19 bases unmatched. The CDR3 sequence is CAISWAGTGGGGSEETQYF. The DNA of the CDR3 is TGTGCCATCAGCTGGGCCGGGACAGGGGGCGGTGGATCTGAGGAGACCCAGTACTTC.

This clone was picked up a small number of times. The chain combines TRBV7-3 with TRBJ2-3; the match to TRBD2 covers 12 bases. CDR3 length equals 15 residues. Per germline, CDR1 SGHTA and CDR2 FQGTGA. With 5 bases clipped from V and 4 bases from J, the junction kept 4 bases outside the gene matches. The CDR3: CASSLAGGPADTQYF. CDR3 nucleotides: TGTGCCAGCAGCCTAGCGGGGGGGCCGGCAGATACGCAGTATTTT.

The V call is TRBV14, the J call TRBJ2-6, with no clear D. This CDR3 region has 16 residues. CDR1 SGHDN and CDR2 FVKESK come from the germline V gene. Trimming removed 1 base from V and 0 bases from J, with 7 bases in between. DNA for the CDR3: TGTGCCAGCAGCCAAGGGCCGGGCTCTGGGGCCAACGTCCTGACTTTC. It codes for CASSQGPGSGANVLTF.

The chain combines TRBV18 with TRBJ1-4, with D perhaps matching TRBD1 (6 bases). The CDR3 runs 14 residues. Germline V lookup: CDR1 KGHSH, CDR2 LQKENI. Trimming shortened V by 3 bases and J by 3 bases, and 8 bases separated the two germline ends. The CDR3 sequence: CASSPRQANEKLFF. In nucleotides, the CDR3 is TGTGCCAGCTCACCGAGACAGGCTAATGAAAAACTGTTTTTT.

The chain has TRBV30 and TRBJ1-2; D is unresolved. Trimming cost V 7 bases and J 8 bases, with 14 bases left between them. Germline V lookup: CDR1 GTSNPN, CDR2 SVGIG (reference sequence). The CDR3 sequence is 11 residues long. The CDR3 sequence: CAFSSGLGYTF. The DNA of the CDR3 is TGTGCCTTTTCTTCGGGTTTGGGCTACACCTTC.

This chain joins TRBV27 and TRBJ2-3; 7 bases map to TRBD2. The CDR3 has 12 amino acids. J gave up 14 bases and V 3 bases, and 8 bases lay outside the gene matches. From germline, CDR1 is MNHEY and CDR2 SMNVEV (reference sequence). CDR3 coding DNA: TGTGCCAGCAGTTTTCCCACGGGGGGTTGGTATTTT. This encodes CASSFPTGGWYF.

The J gene is TRBJ2-1, the V gene TRBV5-4, with a weak D call TRBD2 (6 bases). V was cut by 4 bases and J by 8 bases, with 16 bases left in between. Per germline, CDR1 SGHNT and CDR2 YYREEE (reference sequence). The CDR3 has 14 residues. CDR3 sequence (DNA): TGTGCCAGCAGCCTTGGAGAGACTAGAGATGAGCAGTTCTTC. Amino acids: CASSLGETRDEQFF.

This clone showed up many times. This chain links TRBV7-3 with TRBJ2-1, with TRBD2 matching 15 bases. This CDR3 contains 15 residues. The junction had 8 bases not matched to a gene; V was cut back by 5 bases and J by 12 bases. Germline CDR1 reads SGHTA; CDR2 reads FQGTGA. The CDR3 DNA reads TGTGCCAGCAGCCCACCGGGACTAGCGGGGGGTGGGCAGTTCTTC. Amino acids: CASSPPGLAGGGQFF.

In DNA form, the CDR3 reads TGCAGCGTTGATGGAACAGGGGCCGGGGGCGGCTACACCTTC. This encodes CSVDGTGAGGGYTF. This chain uses TRBV29-1 with TRBJ1-2; 7 bases map to TRBD1. The CDR3 sequence is 14 residues long. V trimming: 3 bases; J trimming: 8 bases; junction bases outside the gene matches: 12. Per the germline V gene, CDR1 is SQVTM and CDR2 is ANQGSEA. Complete variable domain (other parts from reference TRBV29-1 and TRBJ1-2): SAVISQKPSRDICQRGTSLTIQCQVDSQVTMMFWYRQQPGQSLTLIATANQGSEATYESGFVIDKFPISRPNLTFSTLTVSNMSPEDSSIYLCSVDGTGAGGGYTFGSGTRLTVV.

This clone was seen only a few times. CDR3: CACRGPPGEKLFF. CDR3 DNA: TGTGCCTGCCGCGGGCCTCCTGGGGAAAAACTGTTTTTT. The rearrangement uses TRBV30 and TRBJ1-4; no reliable D call. CDR3 length equals 13 residues. V gave up 6 bases and J gave up 8 bases, with 16 bases separating them. Germline lookup yields CDR1 GTSNPN and CDR2 SVGIG (reference sequence).

The chain links TRBV5-1 to TRBJ2-2; 9 bases map to TRBD1. The CDR3 runs 20 residues. Germline values: CDR1 SGHRS, CDR2 YFSETQ. J lost 0 bases, V lost 4 bases, and 16 bases had no gene match. Here the CDR3 reads CASSRGGGQGSFANTGELFF. DNA of the CDR3: TGCGCCAGCAGCCGAGGGGGAGGACAGGGGTCGTTCGCGAACACCGGGGAGCTGTTTTTT.

The sample holds a few counts of this clone. The chain couples TRBV25-1 to TRBJ2-1, with D possibly matching TRBD2 (7 bases). CDR3 length: 14 residues. V lost 4 bases, J lost 8 bases, and 15 bases lay in between. Germline CDR1 and CDR2: MGHDK and SYGVNS. This chain's CDR3 is CASSARRGGDEQFF. DNA of the CDR3: TGTGCCAGCAGTGCCCGTAGGGGGGGCGATGAGCAGTTCTTC.

The J gene is TRBJ2-3, the V gene TRBV5-4; D remains unclear. The CDR3 extends over 11 amino acids. Germline V gives CDR1 SGHNT, CDR2 YYREEE (reference sequence). The ends were cut back, 3 bases at V and 8 bases at J, with 7 bases in the middle. CDR3 residues: CASSSVGTQYF. CDR3 in DNA: TGTGCCAGCAGCTCTGTCGGTACGCAGTATTTT.

The sample holds a few counts of this clone. The rearrangement joins TRBV3-1 (or the pseudogene TRBV3-2) to TRBJ2-1, with 8 bases that match TRBD2. This CDR3 comprises 11 residues. Trimming cost V 3 bases and J 15 bases; bases outside gene matches: 4. Germline CDR1 reads LGHDT; CDR2 reads YNNKEL (reference sequence). DNA for the CDR3: TGTGCCAGCAGCCATGGACTAGCTCTGTTCTTC. It encodes CASSHGLALFF.

In this sample, this clone turned up once. Written as DNA, the CDR3 is TGTGCCAGCAGTTCGAGGGGGGAGCAGTTCTTC. Protein: CASSSRGEQFF. The chain carries TRBV7-9 and TRBJ2-1; TRBD1 is a possible D gene (6 bases). This CDR3 has 11 residues. The V end lost 6 bases, the J end lost 10 bases, and 10 bases lay between the germline ends. CDR1 and CDR2 (germline): SEHNR, FQNEAQ (reference sequence).

The chain uses TRBV3-1 (or the pseudogene TRBV3-2) and TRBJ2-5, with 11 bases matching TRBD2. Trimming took 3 bases from V and 0 from J; bases not matched to a gene: 0. In germline, CDR1 is LGHDT, CDR2 YNNKEL (reference sequence). CDR3 length: 15 amino acids. The CDR3 nucleotides read TGTGCCAGCAGCCAGACTAGCGGGGACCAAGAGACCCAGTACTTC. Its translation is CASSQTSGDQETQYF.

The chain combines TRBV4-2 with TRBJ1-2; D is unclear. There are 15 residues in the CDR3. CDR1 LGHNA and CDR2 YNFKEQ come from the germline V gene. Trimming shortened V by 1 base and J by 4 bases, and 13 bases separated the two germline ends. The CDR3 reads CASSQAVGESYGYTF. The CDR3, as DNA: TGTGCCAGCAGCCAAGCTGTCGGAGAAAGCTATGGCTACACCTTC.